This T cell receptor (beta chain) was sequenced for a study of T cells in Graves' hyperthyroidism and ophthalmopathy. Across the study: The initial diagnosis was the point when peripheral blood was collected, ahead of any treatment.

The CDR3 sequence is 14 residues long. V was shortened by 3 bases and J by 6 bases, with 18 bases between the two germline ends. Per the germline V gene, CDR1 is DFQATT and CDR2 is SNEGSKA (reference sequence). Amplification yielded TCR beta CDR3 regions, with RNA transcripts as the source. HTBI primers drove first-round RT-PCR of the TCR CDR3. From the multiplex PCR reads, TCRdb called clonotypes with MiXCR, one entry per CDR3 protein. The profile shows about 840,000 distinct CDR3 sequences, 38% of them singletons. Used for diagnoses were clinical symptoms, serum thyroxine and TRAb, thyroid ultrasound and orbital computed tomography. PBMCs stemmed from 8.5 to 10 ml fresh peripheral blood. Study-level points and caveats: Most thyroid-expanded clonotypes above 0.001 were also found in blood.

This clonotype was seen at least ten times. What it recognizes is unknown. The sequence came from a man younger than 35 with Graves' hyperthyroidism. This chain uses TRBV20-1 with TRBJ2-7; D perhaps matches TRBD1 (5 bases). Sample: blood. Here the CDR3 DNA reads TGCAGTGCTAGCTTTCGGCAGGGAACGGGCGAGCAGTACTTC. Translating gives CSASFRQGTGEQYF.